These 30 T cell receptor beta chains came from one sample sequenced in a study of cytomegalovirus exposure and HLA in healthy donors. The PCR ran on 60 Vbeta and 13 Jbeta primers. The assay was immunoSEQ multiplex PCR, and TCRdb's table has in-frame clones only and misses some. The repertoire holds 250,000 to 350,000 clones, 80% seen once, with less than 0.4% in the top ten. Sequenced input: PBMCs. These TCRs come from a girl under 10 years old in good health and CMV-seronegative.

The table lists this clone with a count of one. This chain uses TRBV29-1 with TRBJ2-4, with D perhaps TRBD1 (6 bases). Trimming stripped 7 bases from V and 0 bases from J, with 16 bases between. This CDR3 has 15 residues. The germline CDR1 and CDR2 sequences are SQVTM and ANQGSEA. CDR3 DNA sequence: TGCAGCGCCCAACCCAGGGGATTAGCCAAAAACATTCAGTACTTC. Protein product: CSAQPRGLAKNIQYF.

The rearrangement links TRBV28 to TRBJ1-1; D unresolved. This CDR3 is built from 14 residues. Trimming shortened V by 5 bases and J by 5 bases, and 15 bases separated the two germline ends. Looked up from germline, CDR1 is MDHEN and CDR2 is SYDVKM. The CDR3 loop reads CASSSPVKRTEAFF. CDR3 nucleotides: TGTGCCAGCAGTAGTCCTGTCAAGAGGACTGAAGCTTTCTTT.

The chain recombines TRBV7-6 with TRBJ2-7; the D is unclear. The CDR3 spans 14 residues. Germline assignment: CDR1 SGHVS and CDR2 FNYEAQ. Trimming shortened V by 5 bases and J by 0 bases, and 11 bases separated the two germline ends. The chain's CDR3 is CASSLHSSSYEQYF. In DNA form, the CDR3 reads TGTGCCAGCAGCCTTCACAGTAGCTCCTACGAGCAGTACTTC.

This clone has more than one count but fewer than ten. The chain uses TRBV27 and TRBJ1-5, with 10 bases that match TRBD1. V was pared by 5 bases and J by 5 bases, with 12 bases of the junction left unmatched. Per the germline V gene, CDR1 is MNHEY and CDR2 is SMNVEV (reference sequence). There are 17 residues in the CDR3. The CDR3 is CASSAGRRQGAYQPQHF. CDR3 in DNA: TGTGCCAGCAGTGCTGGTCGGAGACAGGGGGCTTATCAGCCCCAGCATTTT.

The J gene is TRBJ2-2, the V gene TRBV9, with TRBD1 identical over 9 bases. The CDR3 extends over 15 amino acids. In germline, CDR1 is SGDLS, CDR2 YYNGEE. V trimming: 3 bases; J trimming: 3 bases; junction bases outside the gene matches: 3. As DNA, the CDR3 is TGTGCCAGCAGCGGAGGGGACAGGGACACCGGGGAGCTGTTTTTT. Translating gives CASSGGDRDTGELFF.

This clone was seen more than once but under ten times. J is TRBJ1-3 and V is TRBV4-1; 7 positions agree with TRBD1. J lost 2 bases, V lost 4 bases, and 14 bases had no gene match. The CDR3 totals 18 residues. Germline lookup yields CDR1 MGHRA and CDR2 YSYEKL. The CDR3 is CASSRLTSGDRAGNTIYF. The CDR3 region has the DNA TGCGCCAGCAGCCGACTAACCAGTGGAGACAGGGCTGGAAACACCATATATTTT.

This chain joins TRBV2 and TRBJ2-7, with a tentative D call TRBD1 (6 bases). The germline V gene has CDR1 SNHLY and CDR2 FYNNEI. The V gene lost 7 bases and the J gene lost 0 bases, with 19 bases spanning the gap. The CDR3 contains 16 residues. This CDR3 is CASIDSTGYISYEQYF. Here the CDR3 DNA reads TGTGCCAGCATTGACTCGACAGGATACATCTCCTACGAGCAGTACTTC. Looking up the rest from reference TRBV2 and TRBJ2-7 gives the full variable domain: EPEVTQTPSHQVTQMGQEVILRCVPISNHLYFYWYRQILGQKVEFLVSFYNNEISEKSEIFDDQFSVERPDGSNFTLKIRSTKLEDSAMYFCASIDSTGYISYEQYFGPGTRLTVT.

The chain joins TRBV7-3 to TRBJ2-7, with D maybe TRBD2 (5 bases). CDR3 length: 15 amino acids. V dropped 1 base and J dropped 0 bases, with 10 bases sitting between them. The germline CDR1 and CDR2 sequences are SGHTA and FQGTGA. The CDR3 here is CASSLRAGDSYEQYF. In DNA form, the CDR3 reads TGTGCCAGCAGCTTAAGGGCGGGTGACTCCTACGAGCAGTACTTC.

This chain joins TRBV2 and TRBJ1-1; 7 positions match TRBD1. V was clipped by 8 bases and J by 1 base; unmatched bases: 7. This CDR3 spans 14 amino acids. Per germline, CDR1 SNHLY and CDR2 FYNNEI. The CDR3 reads CASAPGQRNTEAFF. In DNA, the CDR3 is TGTGCCAGCGCGCCGGGACAGAGGAACACTGAAGCTTTCTTT.

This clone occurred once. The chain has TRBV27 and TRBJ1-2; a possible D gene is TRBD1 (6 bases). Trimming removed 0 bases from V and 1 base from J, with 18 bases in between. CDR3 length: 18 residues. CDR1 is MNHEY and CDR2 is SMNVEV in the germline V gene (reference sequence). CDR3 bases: TGTGCCAGCAGTTTATCGGTGCGGGGGGGCGCGGGTAACTATGGCTACACCTTC. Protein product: CASSLSVRGGAGNYGYTF.

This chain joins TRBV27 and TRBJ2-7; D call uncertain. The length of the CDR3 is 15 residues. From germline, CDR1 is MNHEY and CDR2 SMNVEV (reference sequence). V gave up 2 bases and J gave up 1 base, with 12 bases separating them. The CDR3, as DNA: TGTGCCAGCAGTTTAACGGGTAGTCTTTCCTACGAGCAGTACTTC. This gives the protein CASSLTGSLSYEQYF.

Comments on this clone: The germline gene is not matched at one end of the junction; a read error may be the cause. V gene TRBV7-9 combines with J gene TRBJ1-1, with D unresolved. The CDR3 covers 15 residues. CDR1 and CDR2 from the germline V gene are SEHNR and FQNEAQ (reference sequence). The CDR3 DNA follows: TGTTCCAGCAGCTTACGAGTGACACTGGACACTGAAGCTTTCTTT. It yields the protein CSSSLRVTLDTEAFF.

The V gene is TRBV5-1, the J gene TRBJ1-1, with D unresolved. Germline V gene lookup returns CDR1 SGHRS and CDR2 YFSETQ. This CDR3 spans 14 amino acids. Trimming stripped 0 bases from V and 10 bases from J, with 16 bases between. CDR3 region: CASSLAVGGVGAFF. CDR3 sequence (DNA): TGCGCCAGCAGCTTGGCCGTAGGAGGAGTCGGAGCTTTCTTT. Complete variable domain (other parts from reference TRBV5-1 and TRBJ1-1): KAGVTQTPRYLIKTRGQQVTLSCSPISGHRSVSWYQQTPGQGLQFLFEYFSETQRNKGNFPGRFSGRQFSNSRSEMNVSTLELGDSALYLCASSLAVGGVGAFFGQGTRLTVV.

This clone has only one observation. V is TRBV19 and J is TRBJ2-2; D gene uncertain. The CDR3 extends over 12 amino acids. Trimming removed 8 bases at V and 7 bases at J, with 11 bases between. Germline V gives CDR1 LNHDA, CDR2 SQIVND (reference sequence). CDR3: CASLERFGELFF. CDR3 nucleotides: TGTGCCAGTCTGGAGAGGTTCGGGGAGCTGTTTTTT. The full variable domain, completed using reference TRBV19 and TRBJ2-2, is DGGITQSPKYLFRKEGQNVTLSCEQNLNHDAMYWYRQDPGQGLRLIYYSQIVNDFQKGDIAEGYSVSREKKESFPLTVTSAQKNPTAFYLCASLERFGELFFGEGSRLTVL.

In DNA, the CDR3 is TGTGCCAGCAGTTTGGGACAGACGATGAACACTGAAGCTTTCTTT. Amino acids: CASSLGQTMNTEAFF. The chain joins TRBV27 to TRBJ1-1, with 7 bases aligning to TRBD1. The CDR3 runs to 15 residues. V shed 3 bases, J shed 0 bases, and the junction held 4 bases outside the gene matches. Looked up from germline, CDR1 is MNHEY and CDR2 is SMNVEV (reference sequence).

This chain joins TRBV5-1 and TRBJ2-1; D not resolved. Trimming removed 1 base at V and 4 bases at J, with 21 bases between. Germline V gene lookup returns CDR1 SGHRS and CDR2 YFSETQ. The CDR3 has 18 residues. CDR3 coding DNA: TGCGCCAGCAGCTTGCTTGTAGCTACCCCTCGGCCATACAATGAGCAGTTCTTC. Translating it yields CASSLLVATPRPYNEQFF.

The CDR3 DNA is TGTGCCAGCAGCGAGGGAGTTTCGGACTATGGCTACACCTTC. Residues: CASSEGVSDYGYTF. The rearrangement uses TRBV9 and TRBJ1-2, with D unclear. V was clipped by 3 bases and J by 3 bases, with 12 bases between them. The CDR3 runs to 14 residues. CDR1 and CDR2 (germline): SGDLS, YYNGEE.

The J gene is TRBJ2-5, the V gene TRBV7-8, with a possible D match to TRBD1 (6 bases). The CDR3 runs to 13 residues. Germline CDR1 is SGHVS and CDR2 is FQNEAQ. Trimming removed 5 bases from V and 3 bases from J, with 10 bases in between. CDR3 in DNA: TGTGCCAGCAGCGTGGACAGAGAAGAGACCCAGTACTTC. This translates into CASSVDREETQYF.

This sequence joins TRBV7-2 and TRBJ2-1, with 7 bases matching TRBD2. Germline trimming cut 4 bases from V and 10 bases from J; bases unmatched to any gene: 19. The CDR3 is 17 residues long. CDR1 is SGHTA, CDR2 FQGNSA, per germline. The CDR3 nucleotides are TGTGCCAGCAGCTCACGCCGGGGGGAAGCGGGGTACCGGGAGCAGTTCTTC. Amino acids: CASSSRRGEAGYREQFF.

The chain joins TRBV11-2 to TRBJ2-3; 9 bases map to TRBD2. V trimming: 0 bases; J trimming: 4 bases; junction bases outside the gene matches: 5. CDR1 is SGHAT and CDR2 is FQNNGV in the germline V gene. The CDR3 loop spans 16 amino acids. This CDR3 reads CASSLETGTSSDTQYF. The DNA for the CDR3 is TGTGCCAGCAGCTTAGAGACCGGGACTAGCTCAGATACGCAGTATTTT.

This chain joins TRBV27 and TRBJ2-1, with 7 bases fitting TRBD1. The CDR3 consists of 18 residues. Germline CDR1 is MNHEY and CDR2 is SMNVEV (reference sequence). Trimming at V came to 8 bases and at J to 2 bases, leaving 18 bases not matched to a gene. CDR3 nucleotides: TGTGCCAGCCGGCTCTTTTCGCAAAGACAGGGACCCTACAATGAGCAGTTCTTC. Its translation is CASRLFSQRQGPYNEQFF.

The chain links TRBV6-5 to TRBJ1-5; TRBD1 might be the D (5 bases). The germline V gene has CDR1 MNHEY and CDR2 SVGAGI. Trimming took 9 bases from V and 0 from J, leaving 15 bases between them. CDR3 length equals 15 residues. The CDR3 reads CASKRQYLSNQPQHF. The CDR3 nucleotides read TGTGCCAGTAAACGACAGTATCTTAGCAATCAGCCCCAGCATTTT.

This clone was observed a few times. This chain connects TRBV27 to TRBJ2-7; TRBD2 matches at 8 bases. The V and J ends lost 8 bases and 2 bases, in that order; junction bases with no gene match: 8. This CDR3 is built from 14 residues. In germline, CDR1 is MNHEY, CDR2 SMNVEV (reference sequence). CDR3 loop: CASGPGLGAYEQYF. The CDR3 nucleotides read TGTGCCAGCGGACCGGGACTAGGGGCCTACGAGCAGTACTTC.

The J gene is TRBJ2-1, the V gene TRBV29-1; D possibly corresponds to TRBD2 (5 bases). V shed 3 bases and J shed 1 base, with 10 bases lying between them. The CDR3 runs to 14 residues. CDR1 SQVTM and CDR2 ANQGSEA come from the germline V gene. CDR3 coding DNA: TGCAGCGTTGACCCCCGGGGTTCCTACAATGAGCAGTTCTTC. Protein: CSVDPRGSYNEQFF.

In DNA, the CDR3 is TGTGCCAGCAGAGGGACTAGCGGGAGGTCTGAGCAGTTCTTC. Encoded protein: CASRGTSGRSEQFF. The V and J genes are TRBV7-9 and TRBJ2-1; 15 nucleotides match TRBD2. Losses at the gene ends were 6 bases for V and 9 bases for J; bases not matched to a gene: 3. The germline V gene has CDR1 SEHNR and CDR2 FQNEAQ (reference sequence). The CDR3 runs to 14 residues.

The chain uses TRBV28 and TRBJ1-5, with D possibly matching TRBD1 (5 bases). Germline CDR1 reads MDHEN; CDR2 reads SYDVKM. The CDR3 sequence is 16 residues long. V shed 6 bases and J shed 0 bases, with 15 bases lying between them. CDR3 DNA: TGTGCCAGCAGCCTCCTCGGGGGTTATAGCAATCAGCCCCAGCATTTT. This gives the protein CASSLLGGYSNQPQHF.

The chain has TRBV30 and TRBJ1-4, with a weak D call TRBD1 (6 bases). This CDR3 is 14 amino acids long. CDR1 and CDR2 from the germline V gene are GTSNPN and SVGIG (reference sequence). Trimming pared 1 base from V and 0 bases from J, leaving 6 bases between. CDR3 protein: CAWSDRATNEKLFF. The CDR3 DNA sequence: TGTGCCTGGAGTGACAGGGCAACTAATGAAAAACTGTTTTTT.

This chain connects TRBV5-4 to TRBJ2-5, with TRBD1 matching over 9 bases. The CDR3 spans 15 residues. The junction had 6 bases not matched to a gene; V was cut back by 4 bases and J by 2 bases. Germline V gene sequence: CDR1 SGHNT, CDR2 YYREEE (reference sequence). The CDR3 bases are TGTGCCAGCAGCACCCGGGACAGGGCACAAGAGACCCAGTACTTC. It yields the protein CASSTRDRAQETQYF.

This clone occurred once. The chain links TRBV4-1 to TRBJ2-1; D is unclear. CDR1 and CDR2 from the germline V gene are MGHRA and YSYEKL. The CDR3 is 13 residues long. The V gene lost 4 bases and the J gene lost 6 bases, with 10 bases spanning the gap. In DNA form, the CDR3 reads TGCGCCAGCAGCCGGCGGAGCCCCAATGAGCAGTTCTTC. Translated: CASSRRSPNEQFF.

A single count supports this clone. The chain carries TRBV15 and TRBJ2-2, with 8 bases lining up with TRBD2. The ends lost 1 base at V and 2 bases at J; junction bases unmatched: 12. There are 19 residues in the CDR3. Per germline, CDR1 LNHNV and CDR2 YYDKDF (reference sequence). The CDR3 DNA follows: TGTGCCACCAGCAGAGGAACAGGGACGGGAGGGCCAAACACCGGGGAGCTGTTTTTT. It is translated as CATSRGTGTGGPNTGELFF.